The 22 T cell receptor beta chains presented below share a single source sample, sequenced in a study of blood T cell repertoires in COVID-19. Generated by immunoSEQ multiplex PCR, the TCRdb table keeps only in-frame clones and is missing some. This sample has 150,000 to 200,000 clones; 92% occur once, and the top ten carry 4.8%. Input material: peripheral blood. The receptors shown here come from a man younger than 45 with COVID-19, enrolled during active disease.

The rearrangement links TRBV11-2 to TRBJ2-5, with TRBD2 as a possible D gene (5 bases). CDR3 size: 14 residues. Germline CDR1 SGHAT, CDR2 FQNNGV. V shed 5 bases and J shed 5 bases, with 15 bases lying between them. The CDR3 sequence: CASSGPGTGETQYF. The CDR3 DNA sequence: TGTGCCAGCAGCGGCCCGGGAACGGGGGAGACCCAGTACTTC.

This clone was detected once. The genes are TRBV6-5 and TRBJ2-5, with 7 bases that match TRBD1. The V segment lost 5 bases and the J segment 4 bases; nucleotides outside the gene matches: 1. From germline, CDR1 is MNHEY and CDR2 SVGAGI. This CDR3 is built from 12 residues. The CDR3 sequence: CASSNRGETQYF. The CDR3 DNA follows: TGTGCCAGCAGTAACAGGGGAGAGACCCAGTACTTC.

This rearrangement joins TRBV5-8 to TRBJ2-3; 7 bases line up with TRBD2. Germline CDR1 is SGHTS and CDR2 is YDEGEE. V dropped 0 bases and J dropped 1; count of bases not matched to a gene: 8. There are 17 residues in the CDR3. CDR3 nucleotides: TGTGCCAGCAGCTTGGGGGTAGCGGGTCCTCGCACAGATACGCAGTATTTT. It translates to CASSLGVAGPRTDTQYF.

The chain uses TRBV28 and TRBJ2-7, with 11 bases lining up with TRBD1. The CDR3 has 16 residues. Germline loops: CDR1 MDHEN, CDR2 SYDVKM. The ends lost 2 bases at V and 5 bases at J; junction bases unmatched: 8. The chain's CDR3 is CASSLARGQGVHEQYF. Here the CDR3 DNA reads TGTGCCAGCAGTTTAGCCCGGGGACAGGGGGTCCACGAGCAGTACTTC.

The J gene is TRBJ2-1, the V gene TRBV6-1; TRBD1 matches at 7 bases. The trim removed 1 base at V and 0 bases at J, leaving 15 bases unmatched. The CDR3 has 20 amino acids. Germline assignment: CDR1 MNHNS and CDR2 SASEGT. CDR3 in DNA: TGTGCCAGCAGTGAAGACAGGGGACGGGGAAGGGGGAGCTCCTACAATGAGCAGTTCTTC. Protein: CASSEDRGRGRGSSYNEQFF.

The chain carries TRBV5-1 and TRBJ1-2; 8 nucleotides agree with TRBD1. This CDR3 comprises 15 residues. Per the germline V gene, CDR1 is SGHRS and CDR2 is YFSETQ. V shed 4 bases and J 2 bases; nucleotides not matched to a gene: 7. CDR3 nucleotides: TGCGCCAGCAGCCCTTCGGGACAGGCGAACTATGGCTACACCTTC. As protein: CASSPSGQANYGYTF.

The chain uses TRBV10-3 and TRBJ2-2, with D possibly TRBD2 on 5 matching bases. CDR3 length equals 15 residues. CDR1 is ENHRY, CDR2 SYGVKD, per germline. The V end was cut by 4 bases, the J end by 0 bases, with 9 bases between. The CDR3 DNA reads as TGTGCCATCAGTGTGGCGGGTTCGAACACCGGGGAGCTGTTTTTT. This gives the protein CAISVAGSNTGELFF.

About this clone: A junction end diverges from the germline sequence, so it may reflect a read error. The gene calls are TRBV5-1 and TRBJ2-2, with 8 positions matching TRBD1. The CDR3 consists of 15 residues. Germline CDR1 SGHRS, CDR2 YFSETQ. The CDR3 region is CASRLDRVGAGELFF. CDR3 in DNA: TGCGCCAGCAGATTGGACAGGGTGGGAGCCGGGGAGCTGTTTTTT. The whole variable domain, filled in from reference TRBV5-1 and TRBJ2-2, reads KAGVTQTPRYLIKTRGQQVTLSCSPISGHRSVSWYQQTPGQGLQFLFEYFSETQRNKGNFPGRFSGRQFSNSRSEMNVSTLELGDSALYLCASRLDRVGAGELFFGEGSRLTVL.

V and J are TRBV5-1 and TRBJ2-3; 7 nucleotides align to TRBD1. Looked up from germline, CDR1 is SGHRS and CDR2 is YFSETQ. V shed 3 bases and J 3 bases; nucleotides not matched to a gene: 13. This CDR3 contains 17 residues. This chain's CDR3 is CASSSTSTGLGTDTQYF. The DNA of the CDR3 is TGCGCCAGCAGCTCCACCTCGACAGGGTTGGGAACAGATACGCAGTATTTT.

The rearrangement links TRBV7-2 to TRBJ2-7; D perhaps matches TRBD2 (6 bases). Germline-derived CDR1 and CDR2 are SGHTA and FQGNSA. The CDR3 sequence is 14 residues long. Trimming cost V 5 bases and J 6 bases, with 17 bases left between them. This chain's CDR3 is CASSAGLPWGEQYF. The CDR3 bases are TGTGCCAGCAGCGCGGGACTCCCCTGGGGCGAGCAGTACTTC.

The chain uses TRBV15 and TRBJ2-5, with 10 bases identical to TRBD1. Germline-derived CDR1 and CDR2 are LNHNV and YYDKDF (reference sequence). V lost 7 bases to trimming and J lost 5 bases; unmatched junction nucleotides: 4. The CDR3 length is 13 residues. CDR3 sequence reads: CATTGQGLETQYF. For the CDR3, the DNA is TGTGCCACCACGGGACAGGGGTTGGAGACCCAGTACTTC. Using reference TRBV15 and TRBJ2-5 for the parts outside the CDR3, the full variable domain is DAMVIQNPRYQVTQFGKPVTLSCSQTLNHNVMYWYQQKSSQAPKLLFHYYDKDFNNEADTPDNFQSRRPNTSFCFLDIRSPGLGDTAMYLCATTGQGLETQYFGPGTRLLVL.

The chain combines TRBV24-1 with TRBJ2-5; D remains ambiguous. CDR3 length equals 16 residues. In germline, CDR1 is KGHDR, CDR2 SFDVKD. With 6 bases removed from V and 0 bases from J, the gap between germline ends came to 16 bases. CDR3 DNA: TGTGCCACCAGTCGACTTGGAACTTCGTACCAAGAGACCCAGTACTTC. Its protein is CATSRLGTSYQETQYF.

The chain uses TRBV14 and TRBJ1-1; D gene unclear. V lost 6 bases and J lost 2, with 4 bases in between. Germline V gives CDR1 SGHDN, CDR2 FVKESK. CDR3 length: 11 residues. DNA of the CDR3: TGTGCCAGCAGTTCAAACACTGAAGCTTTCTTT. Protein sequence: CASSSNTEAFF. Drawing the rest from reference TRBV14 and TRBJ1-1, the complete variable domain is EAGVTQFPSHSVIEKGQTVTLRCDPISGHDNLYWYRRVMGKEIKFLLHFVKESKQDESGMPNNRFLAERTGGTYSTLKVQPAELEDSGVYFCASSSNTEAFFGQGTRLTVV.

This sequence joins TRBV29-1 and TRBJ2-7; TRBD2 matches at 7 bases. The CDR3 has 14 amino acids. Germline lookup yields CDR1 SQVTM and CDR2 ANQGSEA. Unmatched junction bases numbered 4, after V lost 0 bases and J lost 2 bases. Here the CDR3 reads CSVEEAGETYEQYF. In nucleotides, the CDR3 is TGCAGCGTTGAAGAGGCGGGAGAAACCTACGAGCAGTACTTC.

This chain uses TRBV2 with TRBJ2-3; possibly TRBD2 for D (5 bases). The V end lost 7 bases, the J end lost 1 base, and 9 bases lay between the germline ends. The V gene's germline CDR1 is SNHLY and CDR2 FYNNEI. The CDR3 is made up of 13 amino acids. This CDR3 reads CASIGVGTDTQYF. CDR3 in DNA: TGTGCCAGCATCGGGGTGGGCACAGATACGCAGTATTTT.

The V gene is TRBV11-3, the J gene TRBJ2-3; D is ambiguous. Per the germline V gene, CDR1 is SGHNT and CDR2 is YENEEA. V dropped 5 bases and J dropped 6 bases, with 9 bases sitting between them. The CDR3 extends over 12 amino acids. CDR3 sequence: CASSDCSDTQYF. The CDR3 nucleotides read TGTGCCAGCAGCGACTGTTCGGATACGCAGTATTTT.

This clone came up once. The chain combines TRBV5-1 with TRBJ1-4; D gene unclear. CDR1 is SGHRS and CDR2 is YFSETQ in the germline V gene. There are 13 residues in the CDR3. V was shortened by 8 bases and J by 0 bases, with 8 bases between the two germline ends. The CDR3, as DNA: TGCGCCAGTGCCAGATCAACTAATGAAAAACTGTTTTTT. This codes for CASARSTNEKLFF.

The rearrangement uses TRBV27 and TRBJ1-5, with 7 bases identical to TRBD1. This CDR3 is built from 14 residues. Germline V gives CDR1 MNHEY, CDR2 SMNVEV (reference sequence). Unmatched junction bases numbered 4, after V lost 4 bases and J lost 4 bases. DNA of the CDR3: TGTGCCAGCAGTTGGGACAGTTCTAATCAGCCCCAGCATTTT. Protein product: CASSWDSSNQPQHF.

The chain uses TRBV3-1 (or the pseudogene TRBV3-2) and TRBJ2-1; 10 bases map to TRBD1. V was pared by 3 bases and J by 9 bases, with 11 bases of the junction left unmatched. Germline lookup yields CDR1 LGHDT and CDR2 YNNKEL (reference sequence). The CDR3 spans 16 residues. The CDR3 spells CASSHTDRGLIGEQFF. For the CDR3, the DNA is TGTGCCAGCAGCCACACCGACAGGGGGCTAATTGGTGAGCAGTTCTTC.

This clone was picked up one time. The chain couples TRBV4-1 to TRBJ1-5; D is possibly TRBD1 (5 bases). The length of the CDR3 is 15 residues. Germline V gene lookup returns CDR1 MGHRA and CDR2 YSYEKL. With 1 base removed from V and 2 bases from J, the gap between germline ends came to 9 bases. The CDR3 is CASSQVPGGNQPQHF. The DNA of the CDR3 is TGCGCCAGCAGCCAAGTACCGGGGGGCAATCAGCCCCAGCATTTT.

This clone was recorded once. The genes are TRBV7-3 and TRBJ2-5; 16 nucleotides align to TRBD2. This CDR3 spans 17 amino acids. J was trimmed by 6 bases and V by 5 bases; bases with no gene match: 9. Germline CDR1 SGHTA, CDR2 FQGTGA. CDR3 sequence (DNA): TGTGCCAGCAGCCTCGGGACTAGCGGGGGGGCTGGGAAGACCCAGTACTTC. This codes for CASSLGTSGGAGKTQYF.

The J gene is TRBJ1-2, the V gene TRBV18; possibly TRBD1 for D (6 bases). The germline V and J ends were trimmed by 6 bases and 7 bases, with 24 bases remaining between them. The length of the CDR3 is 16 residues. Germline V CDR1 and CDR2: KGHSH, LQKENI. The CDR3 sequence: CASSASEQGVNGGYTF. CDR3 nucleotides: TGTGCCAGCTCGGCGTCCGAACAGGGAGTTAACGGTGGCTACACCTTC. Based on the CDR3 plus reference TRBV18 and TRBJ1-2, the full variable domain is NAGVMQNPRHLVRRRGQEARLRCSPMKGHSHVYWYRQLPEEGLKFMVYLQKENIIDESGMPKERFSAEFPKEGPSILRIQQVVRGDSAAYFCASSASEQGVNGGYTFGSGTRLTVV.